Each of the 7 T cell receptor beta chains below was sequenced from the same sample in a study of T cells in Graves' hyperthyroidism and ophthalmopathy. RNA transcripts were the template for amplifying TCR beta CDR3 regions. An initial round of RT-PCR targeting the TCR CDR3 relied on the HTBI primer set. TCRdb reprocessed the multiplex PCR reads via MiXCR and lists one record per CDR3 protein. The data contain about 350,000 distinct CDR3 sequences, approximately 15% of them singletons. The specimen was blood. The receptor source for this set is a woman in her 30s with Graves' hyperthyroidism.

In its sample, this clonotype was seen many times. DNA for the CDR3: TGTGCCAGCAGCTTGAACCTGGCGAATGAAAAACTGTTTTTT. This codes for CASSLNLANEKLFF. The chain recombines TRBV11-2 with TRBJ1-4; D remains ambiguous. Germline values: CDR1 SGHAT, CDR2 FQNNGV. The CDR3 length is 14 residues. The V end was cut by 3 bases, the J end by 5 bases, with 10 bases between.

The sample holds many counts of this clonotype. This chain uses TRBV11-2 with TRBJ1-1; D is perhaps TRBD1 (6 bases). V was pared by 3 bases and J by 0 bases, with 17 bases between. The CDR3 contains 17 residues. The germline V gene encodes CDR1 SGHAT and CDR2 FQNNGV. The CDR3, as DNA: TGTGCCAGCAGCTTTGGGGCCGGGGGCCCCATGAACACTGAAGCTTTCTTT. Translation: CASSFGAGGPMNTEAFF.

This clonotype has at least ten counts. This chain joins TRBV6-2 or TRBV6-3 and TRBJ2-5; 12 bases are shared with TRBD2. The CDR3 length is 16 residues. Germline V gives CDR1 MNHEY, CDR2 SVGEGT. The trim removed 6 bases at V and 4 bases at J, leaving 9 bases unmatched. The CDR3 region is CASRLLAGGTVETQYF. In nucleotides, the CDR3 is TGTGCCAGCAGACTACTAGCGGGAGGAACAGTAGAGACCCAGTACTTC.

Details on this clonotype: A much bigger clone sits one base away, suggesting this may be a read error. The rearrangement links TRBV11-2 to TRBJ1-4; TRBD1 matches at 7 bases. In germline, CDR1 is SGHAT, CDR2 FQNNGV. The CDR3 sequence is 14 residues long. The CDR3 DNA reads as TGTGCCAGCAGCTCATACAGGGGCGGTGAAAAACTGTCTTTT. Residues: CASSSYRGGEKLSF.

This clonotype was seen a few times. The rearrangement uses TRBV6-1 and TRBJ2-1, with D hard to call. The CDR3 consists of 16 residues. Germline loops: CDR1 MNHNS, CDR2 SASEGT. Deletions cut 6 bases from V and 4 bases from J, with 19 bases between. CDR3 nucleotides: TGTGCCAGCAGCCTTGACACCTCTCCGACGTACAATGAGCAGTTCTTC. It encodes CASSLDTSPTYNEQFF.

This clonotype showed up many times. The V gene is TRBV28, the J gene TRBJ2-7; D ambiguous. Germline V gene lookup returns CDR1 MDHEN and CDR2 SYDVKM. The ends were cut back, 8 bases at V and 5 bases at J, with 16 bases in the middle. The CDR3 extends over 13 amino acids. DNA for the CDR3: TGTGCCAGCTCGCGACCCAACCCCCACGAGCAGTACTTC. Translated: CASSRPNPHEQYF.

The chain couples TRBV6-6 to TRBJ1-1; D gene unclear. Per germline, CDR1 MNHNY and CDR2 SVGAGI (reference sequence). CDR3 size: 12 residues. Trimming pared 2 bases from V and 7 bases from J, leaving 8 bases between. CDR3 bases: TGTGCCAGCAGTTACGAGGTGGGTGAAGCTTTCTTT. The encoded protein is CASSYEVGEAFF.